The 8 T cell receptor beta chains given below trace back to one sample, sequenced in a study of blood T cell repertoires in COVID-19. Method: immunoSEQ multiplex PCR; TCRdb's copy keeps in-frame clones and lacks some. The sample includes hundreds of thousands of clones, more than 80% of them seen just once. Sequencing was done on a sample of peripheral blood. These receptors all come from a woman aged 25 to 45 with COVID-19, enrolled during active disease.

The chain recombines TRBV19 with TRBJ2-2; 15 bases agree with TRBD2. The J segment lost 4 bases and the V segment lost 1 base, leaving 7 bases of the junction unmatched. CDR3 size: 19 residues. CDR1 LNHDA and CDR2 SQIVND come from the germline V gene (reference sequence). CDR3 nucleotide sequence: TGTGCCAGTAGTATAGGGCGGACTAGCGGGAGGGCCGTCACCGGGGAGCTGTTTTTT. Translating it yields CASSIGRTSGRAVTGELFF.

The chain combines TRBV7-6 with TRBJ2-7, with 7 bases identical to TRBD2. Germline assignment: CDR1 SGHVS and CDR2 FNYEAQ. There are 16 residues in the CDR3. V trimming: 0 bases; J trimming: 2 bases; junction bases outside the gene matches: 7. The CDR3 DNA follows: TGTGCCAGCAGCTTAGCGCCCCTAGCGGACCCCTACGAGCAGTACTTC. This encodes CASSLAPLADPYEQYF.

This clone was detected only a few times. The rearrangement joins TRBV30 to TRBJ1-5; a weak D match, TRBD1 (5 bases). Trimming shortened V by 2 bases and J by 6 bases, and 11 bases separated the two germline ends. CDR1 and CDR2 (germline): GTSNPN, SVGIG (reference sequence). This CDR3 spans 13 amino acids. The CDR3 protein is CAWSQGVRQPQHF. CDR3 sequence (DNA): TGTGCCTGGAGTCAAGGGGTACGTCAGCCCCAGCATTTT.

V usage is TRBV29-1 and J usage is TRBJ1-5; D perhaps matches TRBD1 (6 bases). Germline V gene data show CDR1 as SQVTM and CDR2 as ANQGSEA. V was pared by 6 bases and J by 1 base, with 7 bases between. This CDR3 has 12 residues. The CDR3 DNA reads TGCAGCGTGAGGGGGAGCAATCAGCCCCAGCATTTT. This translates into CSVRGSNQPQHF.

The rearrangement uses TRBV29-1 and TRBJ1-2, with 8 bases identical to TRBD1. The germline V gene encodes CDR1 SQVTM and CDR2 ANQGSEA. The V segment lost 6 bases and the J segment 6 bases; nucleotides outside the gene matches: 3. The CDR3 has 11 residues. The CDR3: CSVGTGHGYTF. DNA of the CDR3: TGCAGCGTCGGGACAGGACATGGCTACACCTTC.

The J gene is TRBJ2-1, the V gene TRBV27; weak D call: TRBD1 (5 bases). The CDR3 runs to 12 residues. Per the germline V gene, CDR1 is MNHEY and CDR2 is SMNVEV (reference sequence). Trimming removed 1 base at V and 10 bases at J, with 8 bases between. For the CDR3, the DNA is TGTGCCAGCAGTTTATTGCAGGGCGAGCAGTTCTTC. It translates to CASSLLQGEQFF.

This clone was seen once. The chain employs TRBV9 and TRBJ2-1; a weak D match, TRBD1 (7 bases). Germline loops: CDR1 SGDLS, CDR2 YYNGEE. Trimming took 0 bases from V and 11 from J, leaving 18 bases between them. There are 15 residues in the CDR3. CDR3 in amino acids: CASSVAGGQGEQQFF. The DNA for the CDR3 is TGTGCCAGCAGCGTAGCCGGAGGGCAGGGGGAACAGCAGTTCTTC.

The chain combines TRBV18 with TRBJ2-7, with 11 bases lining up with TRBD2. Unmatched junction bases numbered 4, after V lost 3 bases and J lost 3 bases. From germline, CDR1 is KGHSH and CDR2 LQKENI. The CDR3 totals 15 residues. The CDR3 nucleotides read TGTGCCAGCTCACCGGGACTAGCGGATGTCTACGAGCAGTACTTC. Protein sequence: CASSPGLADVYEQYF. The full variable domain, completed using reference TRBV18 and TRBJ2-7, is NAGVMQNPRHLVRRRGQEARLRCSPMKGHSHVYWYRQLPEEGLKFMVYLQKENIIDESGMPKERFSAEFPKEGPSILRIQQVVRGDSAAYFCASSPGLADVYEQYFGPGTRLTVT.